Given below is one TCR beta chain in context. Its specificity is unknown. Sequencing of the DNA from cultured CD4+ T cells was carried out with the Oncomine TCR Beta short-read assay. TCRdb reprocessed the PCR reads with MiXCR, giving one entry per CDR3 protein. The profile shows about 9,200 distinct CDR3 sequences, roughly half of them singletons. The germline V gene encodes CDR1 MNHEY and CDR2 SMNVEV (reference sequence). With 5 bases removed from V and 3 bases from J, the gap between germline ends came to 10 bases. The CDR3 runs 14 residues. Treatment denoted: approximately 11-day PBMC culture with coronavirus spike peptide pools or control peptides (ViraFEST assay). This sample is part of a study of vaccination and CD4 T cells after COVID-19.

The sequenced sample was CD4+ T cells from blood, cultured in vitro. The receptor's source is a human donor who had recovered from COVID-19. The rearrangement joins TRBV27 to TRBJ1-4, with D unclear. The DNA of the CDR3 is TGTGCCAGCAGTCCCCGCTGGGCTAATGAAAAACTGTTTTTT. Translating gives CASSPRWANEKLFF. Complete variable domain (other parts from reference TRBV27 and TRBJ1-4): EAQVTQNPRYLITVTGKKLTVTCSQNMNHEYMSWYRQDPGLGLRQIYYSMNVEVTDKGDVPEGYKVSRKEKRNFPLILESPSPNQTSLYFCASSPRWANEKLFFGSGTQLSVL.